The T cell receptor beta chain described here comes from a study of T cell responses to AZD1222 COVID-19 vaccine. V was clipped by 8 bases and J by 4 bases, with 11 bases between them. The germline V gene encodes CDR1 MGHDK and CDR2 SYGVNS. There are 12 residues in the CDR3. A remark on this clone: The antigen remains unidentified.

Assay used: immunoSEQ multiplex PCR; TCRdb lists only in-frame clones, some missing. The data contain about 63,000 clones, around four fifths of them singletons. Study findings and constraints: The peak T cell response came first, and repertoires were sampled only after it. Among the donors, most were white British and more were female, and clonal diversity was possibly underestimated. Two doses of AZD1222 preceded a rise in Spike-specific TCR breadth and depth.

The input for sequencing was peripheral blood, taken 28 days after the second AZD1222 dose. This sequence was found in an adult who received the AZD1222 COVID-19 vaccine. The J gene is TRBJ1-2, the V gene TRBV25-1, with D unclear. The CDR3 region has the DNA TGTGCCAGCGAGTCGTGGGGCTATGGCTACACCTTC. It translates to CASESWGYGYTF.